This TCR beta chain was captured in a study of blood T cells in healthy people across ages. Study-wide points: Lack of knowledge of donor CMV status possibly confounded expanded clonotype changes.

A note on this clonotype: Its antigen is still unknown.

Deletions cut 2 bases from V and 1 base from J, with 8 bases between. This CDR3 comprises 14 residues. A second PCR of 7 to 11 cycles used a sample-barcoded 5' primer and a J-beta primer mix. TCRdb re-called the 5' RACE reads with MiXCR, one entry per CDR3 protein. The sample has roughly 1.6 million distinct CDR3 sequences, 34% seen once. The origin of this receptor is a woman aged 25 to 39 in good health. Sequencing was carried out using blood. V gene TRBV12-3 or TRBV12-4 combines with J gene TRBJ2-5; D is undetermined. The CDR3 is CASSLSAAQETQYF. The CDR3 DNA reads TGTGCCAGCAGTTTATCGGCAGCCCAAGAGACCCAGTACTTC.